A selection of T cell receptor beta chains follows, all from one sample in a study of T-cell reconstitution after alpha-beta-depleted transplantation in children. Via MiXCR, TCRdb re-called the PCR reads, giving one row per CDR3 protein. The sample holds 200,000 or so distinct CDR3 sequences; 6.3% are singletons and the top ten take about 4.4%. The source was PBMCs, collected before TCRalphabeta/CD19-depleted stem cell transplant. Receptor source: a girl younger than two with combined immunodeficiency, due to receive a stem cell transplant. The CDR3 runs from the conserved cysteine through the conserved F or W. D genes are given only for firm matches. Clone size is given for some rows only: seen once, a few or many times, or a class if the clone is expanded.

d_call j_call v_call clone_size cdr3_nt cdr3_aa
NA TRBJ2-1 TRBV15 many TGTGCCACCAGCAGATATACAGAGAACCGGCGGCTCTTC CATSRYTENRRLF
TRBD2 TRBJ2-1 TRBV4-2 few TGTGCCAGCAGCCAAGATAAGAGCGGGAGGGCCCATTGGAATGAGCAGTTCTTC CASSQDKSGRAHWNEQFF
NA TRBJ2-5 TRBV7-9 many TGTGCCAGCAGCGCCCTTCCCGATTGGAGGCAAGAGACCCAGTACTTC CASSALPDWRQETQYF
NA TRBJ2-7 TRBV29-1 many TGCAGCGTTGTCTCAGGATCAGGCTACGAGCAGTACTTC CSVVSGSGYEQYF
NA TRBJ2-1 TRBV15 many TGTGCCACCAGCAGAGATACTCCTCCTCAACTTTACAATGAGCAGTTCTTC CATSRDTPPQLYNEQFF
NA TRBJ2-2 TRBV6-5 many TGTGCCAGCAGTTATAGGGACGGGTTCGGCACCGGGGAGCTGTTTTTT CASSYRDGFGTGELFF
TRBD2 TRBJ2-3 TRBV4-3 many TGCGCCAGCAGCCAGGCCCTCACTAGGACTAGCGGGGCCCGAGATACGCAGTATTTT CASSQALTRTSGARDTQYF
NA TRBJ1-1 TRBV20-1 many TGCAGTGCTAACGGTCGGCAGAACACTGAAGCTTTCTTT CSANGRQNTEAFF
NA TRBJ1-2 TRBV5-1 NA TGCGCCAGCAGCTTGGAGTGGGAGGCTAACTATGGCTACACCTTC CASSLEWEANYGYTF
NA TRBJ2-1 TRBV25-1 many TGTGCCAGCAACAAGGGTTACAATGAGCAGTTCTTC CASNKGYNEQFF
TRBD2 TRBJ2-3 TRBV20-1 many TGCAGTGCTAGAGGGGGGCTAGCGGGAGGGGATACGCAGTATTTT CSARGGLAGGDTQYF
NA TRBJ1-2 TRBV6-1 many TGTGCCAGCAGTCCCGCCGGGTTGCGGGGCTACACCTTC CASSPAGLRGYTF
NA TRBJ2-7 TRBV20-1 many TGCAGTGCTAGAGCGAGTTCTGGTTCGCCCTACGAGCAGTACTTC CSARASSGSPYEQYF
NA TRBJ1-2 TRBV24-1 many TGTGCCACCAGTGATTACAGAGGCTACACCTTC CATSDYRGYTF
NA TRBJ2-1 TRBV28 many TGTGCCAGCATCGAACCAGAGGGTGAGCAGTTCTTC CASIEPEGEQFF
NA TRBJ1-3 TRBV20-1 NA TGCAGTCTAGCGGTTGGAGCTGGAAACACCATATATTTT CSLAVGAGNTIYF
TRBD2 TRBJ2-1 TRBV28 NA TGTGCCAGCAGTCTGGCGGGGGACCTAGCCTACAATGAGCAGTTCTTC CASSLAGDLAYNEQFF
TRBD1 TRBJ2-1 TRBV12-3/TRBV12-4 many TGTGCCAGCAGTTGGAGGACAGGGGTGACACACAATGAGCAGTTCTTC CASSWRTGVTHNEQFF
TRBD1 TRBJ2-1 TRBV20-1 many TGCAGTGCTAGTCCGACAGGGACGGGTTCGGGGAATGAGCAGTTCTTC CSASPTGTGSGNEQFF
TRBD1 TRBJ2-7 TRBV4-3 many TGCGCCAGCAGCCAAGATTGGGGAGGACAGGGGGATTTCGGCGAGCAGTACTTC CASSQDWGGQGDFGEQYF
NA TRBJ1-2 TRBV5-5 NA TGTGCCAGCAGCTTCGACCCGGTTAGGGCCACTAACTATGGCTACACCTTC CASSFDPVRATNYGYTF
TRBD2 TRBJ2-1 TRBV14 few TGTGCCAGCAGCCAGAGGACTAGCGGGAGGGCCGTTGATGAGCAGTTCTTC CASSQRTSGRAVDEQFF
TRBD1 TRBJ2-7 TRBV5-1 many TGCGCCAGCAGCCCCTCCGGGACAGGTTTCTACGAGCAGTACTTC CASSPSGTGFYEQYF
NA TRBJ1-6 TRBV6-2/TRBV6-3 many TGTGCCAGCAGTTACCTGATTTCACCCCTCCACTTT CASSYLISPLHF
NA TRBJ2-7 TRBV13 many TGTGCCAGCAGCGACCCATGGCATTACGAGCAGTACTTC CASSDPWHYEQYF
TRBD1 TRBJ2-1 TRBV6-5 many TGTGCCAGCAGCGGACAGGGGGCCTGGGGCGATGAGCAGTTCTTC CASSGQGAWGDEQFF
TRBD1 TRBJ2-7 TRBV6-5 many TGTGCCAGCAGTTACTTTACTACAGGGGGCTACGAGCAGTACTTC CASSYFTTGGYEQYF
TRBD2 TRBJ2-2 TRBV29-1 many TGCAGCGTTGCCCGTCTGACTAGCGGGAGATACACCGGGGAGCTGTTTTTT CSVARLTSGRYTGELFF
NA TRBJ2-1 TRBV29-1 many TGCAGCGTTCGACCCCCTCAGTTCTTC CSVRPPQFF